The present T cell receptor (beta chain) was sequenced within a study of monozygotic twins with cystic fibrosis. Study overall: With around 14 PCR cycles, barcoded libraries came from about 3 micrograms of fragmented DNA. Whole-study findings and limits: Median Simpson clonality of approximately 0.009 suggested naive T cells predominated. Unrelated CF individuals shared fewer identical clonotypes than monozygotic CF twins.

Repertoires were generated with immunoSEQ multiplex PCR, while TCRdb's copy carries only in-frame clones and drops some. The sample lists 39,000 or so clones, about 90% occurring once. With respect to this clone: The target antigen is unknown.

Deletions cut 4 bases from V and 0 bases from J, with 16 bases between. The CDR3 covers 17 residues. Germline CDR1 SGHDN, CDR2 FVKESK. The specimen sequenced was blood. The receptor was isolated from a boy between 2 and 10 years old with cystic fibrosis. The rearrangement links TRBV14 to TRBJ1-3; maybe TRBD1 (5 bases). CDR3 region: CASSPLSGGSSGNTIYF. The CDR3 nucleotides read TGTGCCAGCAGCCCCCTTTCCGGGGGGAGCTCTGGAAACACCATATATTTT.